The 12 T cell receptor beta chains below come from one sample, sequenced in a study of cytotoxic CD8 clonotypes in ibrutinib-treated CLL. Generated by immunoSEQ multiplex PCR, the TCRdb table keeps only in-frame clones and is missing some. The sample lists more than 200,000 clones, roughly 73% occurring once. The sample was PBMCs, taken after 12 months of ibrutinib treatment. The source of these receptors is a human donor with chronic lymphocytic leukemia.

DNA of the CDR3: TGTGCCAGCAGTTTGGGACAGTCCTATGGCTACACCTTC. Its protein is CASSLGQSYGYTF. The rearrangement uses TRBV6-6 and TRBJ1-2; 7 bases are shared with TRBD1. CDR1 is MNHNY and CDR2 is SVGAGI in the germline V gene (reference sequence). With 4 bases clipped from V and 4 bases from J, the junction kept 3 bases outside the gene matches. The CDR3 is 13 residues long.

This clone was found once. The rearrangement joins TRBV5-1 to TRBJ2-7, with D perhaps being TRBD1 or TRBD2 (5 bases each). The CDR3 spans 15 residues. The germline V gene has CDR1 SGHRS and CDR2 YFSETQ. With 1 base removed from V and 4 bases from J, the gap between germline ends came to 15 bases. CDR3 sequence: CASSLWGGSGYEQYF. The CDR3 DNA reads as TGCGCCAGCAGCTTGTGGGGCGGGTCTGGGTACGAGCAGTACTTC.

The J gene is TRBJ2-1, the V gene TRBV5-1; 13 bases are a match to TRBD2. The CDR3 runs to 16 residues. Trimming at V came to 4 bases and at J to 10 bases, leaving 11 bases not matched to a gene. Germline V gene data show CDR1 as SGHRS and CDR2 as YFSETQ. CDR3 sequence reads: CASSAIPGTSGKEQFF. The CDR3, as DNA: TGCGCCAGCAGCGCGATACCCGGGACTAGCGGGAAAGAGCAGTTCTTC. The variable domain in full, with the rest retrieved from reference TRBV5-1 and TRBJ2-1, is KAGVTQTPRYLIKTRGQQVTLSCSPISGHRSVSWYQQTPGQGLQFLFEYFSETQRNKGNFPGRFSGRQFSNSRSEMNVSTLELGDSALYLCASSAIPGTSGKEQFFGPGTRLTVL.

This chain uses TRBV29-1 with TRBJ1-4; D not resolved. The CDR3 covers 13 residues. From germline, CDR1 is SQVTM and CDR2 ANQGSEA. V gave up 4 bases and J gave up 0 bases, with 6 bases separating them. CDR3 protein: CSVVSTTNEKLFF. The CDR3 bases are TGCAGCGTTGTGTCGACAACTAATGAAAAACTGTTTTTT.

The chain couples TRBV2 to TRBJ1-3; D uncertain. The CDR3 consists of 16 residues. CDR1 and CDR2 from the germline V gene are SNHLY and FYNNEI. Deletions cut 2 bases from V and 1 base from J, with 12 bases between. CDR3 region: CASSERQASSGNTIYF. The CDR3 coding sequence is TGTGCCAGCAGTGAACGGCAGGCTTCGTCTGGAAACACCATATATTTT.

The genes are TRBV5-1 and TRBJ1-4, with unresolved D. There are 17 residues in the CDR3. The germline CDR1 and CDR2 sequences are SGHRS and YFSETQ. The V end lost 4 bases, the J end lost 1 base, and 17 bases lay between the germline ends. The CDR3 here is CASSQKAGYETNEKLFF. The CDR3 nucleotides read TGCGCCAGCAGCCAAAAGGCAGGCTACGAAACTAATGAAAAACTGTTTTTT.

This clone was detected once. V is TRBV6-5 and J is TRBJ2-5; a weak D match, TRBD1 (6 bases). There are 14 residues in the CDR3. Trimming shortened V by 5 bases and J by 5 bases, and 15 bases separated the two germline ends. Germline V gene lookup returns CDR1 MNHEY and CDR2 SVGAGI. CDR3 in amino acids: CASSQRGYYETQYF. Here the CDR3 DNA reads TGTGCCAGCAGTCAGAGGGGGTACTACGAGACCCAGTACTTC.

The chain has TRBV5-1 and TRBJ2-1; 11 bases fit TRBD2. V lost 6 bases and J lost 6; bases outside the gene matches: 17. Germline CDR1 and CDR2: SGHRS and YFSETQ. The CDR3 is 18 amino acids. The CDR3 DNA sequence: TGCGCCAGCACCATACTAGCGGGAGATAGTGCTACATTCAATGAGCAGTTCTTC. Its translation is CASTILAGDSATFNEQFF.

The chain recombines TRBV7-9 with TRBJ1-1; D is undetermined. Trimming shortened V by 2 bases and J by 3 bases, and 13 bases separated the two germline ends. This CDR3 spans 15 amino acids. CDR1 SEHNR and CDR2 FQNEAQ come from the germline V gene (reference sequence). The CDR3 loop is CASSLILGMDTEAFF. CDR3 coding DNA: TGTGCCAGCAGCTTAATTCTGGGGATGGACACTGAAGCTTTCTTT.

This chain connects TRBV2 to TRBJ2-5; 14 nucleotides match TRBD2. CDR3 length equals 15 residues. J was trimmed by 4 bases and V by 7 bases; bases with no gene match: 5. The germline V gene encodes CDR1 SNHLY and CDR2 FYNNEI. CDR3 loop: CASTPGLAGAETQYF. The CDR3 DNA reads TGTGCCAGCACTCCGGGACTAGCGGGAGCAGAGACCCAGTACTTC.

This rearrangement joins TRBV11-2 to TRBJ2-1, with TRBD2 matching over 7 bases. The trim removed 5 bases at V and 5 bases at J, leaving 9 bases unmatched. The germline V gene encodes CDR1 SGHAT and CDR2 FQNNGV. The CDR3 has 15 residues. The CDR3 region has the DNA TGTGCCAGCAGCACGGGAGCGGGGATAAACAATGAGCAGTTCTTC. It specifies CASSTGAGINNEQFF.

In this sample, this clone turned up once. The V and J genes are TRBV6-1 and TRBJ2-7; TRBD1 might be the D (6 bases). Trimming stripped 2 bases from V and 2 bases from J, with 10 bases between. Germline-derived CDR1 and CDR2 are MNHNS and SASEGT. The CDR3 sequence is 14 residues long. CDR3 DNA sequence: TGTGCCAGCAGTGAACCAGGGGAAACCTACGAGCAGTACTTC. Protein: CASSEPGETYEQYF.